This T cell receptor beta chain was identified in a study of T cell repertoires in cytomegalovirus infection. CDR3 length equals 17 residues. Germline loops: CDR1 MNHNS, CDR2 SASEGT. With V trimmed by 5 bases and J by 2 bases, 9 bases remained unmatched. This clonotype was detected ten times or more. Antigen unknown. MiXCR was run by TCRdb on the reads, yielding one entry per CDR3 protein. The sample has hundreds of thousands of distinct CDR3 sequences, around 30% seen once. The origin of this receptor is a human donor in good health (CMV status not recorded). Some clones in this sample may be carry-over from other donors' samples. Sequencing was performed on cultured PBMCs, taken from culture after CMV antigen stimulation. The rearrangement uses TRBV6-1 and TRBJ1-5; 10 bases match TRBD1. The CDR3 nucleotides are TGTGCCAGCAGTAAGGTTGGGACAGGGGTCCGCAATCAGCCCCAGCATTTT. This sequence encodes CASSKVGTGVRNQPQHF.